This TCR beta chain is from a study of T cell repertoires in cytomegalovirus infection. The wider study: Public TCR beta signatures were indicative of both CMV infection and a matching HLA type.

Study outcomes and limitations: CMV carriers with the relevant HLA were identified by cumulative public TCR beta family frequency.

Of note for this clonotype: Its target is unknown.

This CDR3 region has 16 residues. The trim removed 0 bases at V and 4 bases at J, leaving 7 bases unmatched. Germline CDR1 is LNHNV and CDR2 is YYDKDF (reference sequence). Each CDR3 protein gets one entry after TCRdb re-called the reads with MiXCR. The sample contains roughly 920,000 distinct CDR3 sequences, approximately 31% of which appear only once. V and J are TRBV15 and TRBJ2-3; 7 nucleotides match TRBD1. The material was cultured CD8+ T cells from PBMCs, obtained from culture after CMV antigen stimulation. The sequence was collected from a human donor in good health (CMV status not recorded). Some clones in this sample may be carry-over from other donors' samples. The CDR3 DNA follows: TGTGCCACCAGCAGAGATCTCGGTCAGGGGGCAGATACGCAGTATTTT. Protein product: CATSRDLGQGADTQYF.